There are a few counts of the clone carrying this T cell receptor (beta chain). No antigen is known for it. This sample's treatment: oral pan-JAK inhibitor, 5-10 mg twice daily. Reverse transcription of extracted RNA yielded cDNA, which provided the sequencing template. Libraries were prepared by immunoSEQ multiplex PCR; TCRdb keeps only in-frame clonotypes and omits some of them. The sample shows around 100,000 clones, about 71% of them seen only once. Trimming cost V 2 bases and J 7 bases, with 9 bases left between them. This CDR3 has 12 residues. Germline-derived CDR1 and CDR2 are SGHAT and FQNNGV. This specimen comes from a study of CD8+ T cells in alopecia areata. Study in general: Tofacitinib therapy took 6 to 18 months; 6 months off drug came after. Regarding the study as a whole: Higher clonality than in normal scalp was seen in lesional scalp, especially alopecia totalis/universalis. As there was one nonresponder, how baseline CD8+ expansion relates to response remains uncertain. Throughout tofacitinib, many expanded lesional clones continued to persist in scalp and blood.

This specimen consisted of CD8+ T cells sorted from blood, obtained between weeks 44 and 45, from a patient treated with tofacitinib. The J gene is TRBJ2-7, the V gene TRBV11-2; no clear D. The receptor comes from a human donor with alopecia areata. CDR3 nucleotides: TGTGCCAGCAGCTTATACGCCTGGGAGCAGTACTTC. It is translated as CASSLYAWEQYF. Full variable domain (missing parts from reference TRBV11-2 and TRBJ2-7): EAGVAQSPRYKIIEKRQSVAFWCNPISGHATLYWYQQILGQGPKLLIQFQNNGVVDDSQLPKDRFSAERLKGVDSTLKIQPAKLEDSAVYLCASSLYAWEQYFGPGTRLTVT.